This T cell receptor beta chain was sequenced in a study of regulatory T cells in long-lasting Graves disease. Across the study: Duration of antithyroid drug therapy among newly diagnosed Graves' patients was under 3 months.

Library construction for TCR beta used iRepertoire HTBI primers and Arm-PCR of CDR3 regions. TCRdb reprocessed the multiplex PCR reads via MiXCR and lists one record per CDR3 protein. The sample lists roughly 610,000 distinct CDR3 sequences; approximately 15% were seen once. As for time point: newly diagnosed GD, antithyroid drugs for less than 3 months. PBMCs provided the RNA from which the TCR library was made. Graves' disease diagnosis relied on American Thyroid Association guidelines. Germline V gene sequence: CDR1 MGHDK, CDR2 SYGVNS. This CDR3 has 13 residues. V lost 7 bases, J lost 4 bases, and 13 bases lay in between. The data were also submitted as part of a second study, on T cells in Graves' hyperthyroidism and ophthalmopathy. That study reports: In patients aged 18 to 65, hyperthyroidism was newly diagnosed, with duration under 2 months. The HTBI primer set served for first-round RT-PCR of the TCR CDR3.

The sequenced sample was peripheral blood mononuclear cells (PBMCs), obtained at new diagnosis, from a patient treated with antithyroid drugs. The J gene is TRBJ1-2, the V gene TRBV25-1; D is possibly TRBD1 (6 bases). The clonotype originates from a woman younger than 45 with Graves disease. This CDR3 reads CASTKGGFYGYTF. Written as DNA, the CDR3 is TGTGCCAGCACCAAAGGGGGATTCTATGGCTACACCTTC.